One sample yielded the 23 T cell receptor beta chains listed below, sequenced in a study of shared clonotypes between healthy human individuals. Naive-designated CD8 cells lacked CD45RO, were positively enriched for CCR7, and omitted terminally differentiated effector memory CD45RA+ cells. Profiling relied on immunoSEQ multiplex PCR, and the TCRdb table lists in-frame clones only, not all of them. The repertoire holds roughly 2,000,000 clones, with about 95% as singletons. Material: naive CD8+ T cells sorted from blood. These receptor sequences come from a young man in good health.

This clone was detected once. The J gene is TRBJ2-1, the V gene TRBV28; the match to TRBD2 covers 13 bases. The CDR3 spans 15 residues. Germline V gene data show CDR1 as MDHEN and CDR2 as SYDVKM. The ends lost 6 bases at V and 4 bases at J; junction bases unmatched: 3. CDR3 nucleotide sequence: TGTGCCAGCAGCCTGGGACTAGCGGGGTACAATGAGCAGTTCTTC. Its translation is CASSLGLAGYNEQFF.

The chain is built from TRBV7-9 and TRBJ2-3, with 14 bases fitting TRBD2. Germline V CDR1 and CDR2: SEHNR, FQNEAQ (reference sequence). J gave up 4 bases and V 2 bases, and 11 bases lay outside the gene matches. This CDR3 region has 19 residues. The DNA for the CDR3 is TGTGCCAGCAGCTTACGGGGACTAGCGGGAGAGTTCAGCGCAGATACGCAGTATTTT. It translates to CASSLRGLAGEFSADTQYF.

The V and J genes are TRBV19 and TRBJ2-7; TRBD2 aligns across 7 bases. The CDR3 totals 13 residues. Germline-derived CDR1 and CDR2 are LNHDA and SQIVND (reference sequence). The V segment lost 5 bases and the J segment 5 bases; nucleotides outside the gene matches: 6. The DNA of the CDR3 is TGTGCCAGTAGTCTCACTAGCGCCCACGAGCAGTACTTC. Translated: CASSLTSAHEQYF.

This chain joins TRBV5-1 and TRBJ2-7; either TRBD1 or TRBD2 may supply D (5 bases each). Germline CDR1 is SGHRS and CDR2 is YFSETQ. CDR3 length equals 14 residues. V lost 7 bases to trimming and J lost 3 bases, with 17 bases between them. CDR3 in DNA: TGCGCCAGCTCCGAATGGGGGTCCAACTACGAGCAGTACTTC. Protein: CASSEWGSNYEQYF.

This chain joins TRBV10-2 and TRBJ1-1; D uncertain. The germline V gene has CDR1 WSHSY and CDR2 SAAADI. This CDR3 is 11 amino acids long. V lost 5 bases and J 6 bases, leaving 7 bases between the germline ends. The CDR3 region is CASSIGAEAFF. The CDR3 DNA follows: TGCGCCAGCAGTATTGGCGCTGAAGCTTTCTTT.

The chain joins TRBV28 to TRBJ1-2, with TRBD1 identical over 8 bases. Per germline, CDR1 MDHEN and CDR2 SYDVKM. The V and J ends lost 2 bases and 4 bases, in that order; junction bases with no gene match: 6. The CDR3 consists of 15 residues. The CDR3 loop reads CASSLGVGTGYGYTF. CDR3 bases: TGTGCCAGCAGTTTAGGAGTCGGGACAGGCTATGGCTACACCTTC.

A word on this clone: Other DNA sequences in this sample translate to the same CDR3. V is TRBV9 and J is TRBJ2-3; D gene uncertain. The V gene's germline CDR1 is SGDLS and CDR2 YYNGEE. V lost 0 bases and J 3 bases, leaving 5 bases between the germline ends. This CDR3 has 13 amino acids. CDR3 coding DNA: TGTGCCAGCAGCGTAGGGTTGACAGATACGCAGTATTTT. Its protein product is CASSVGLTDTQYF.

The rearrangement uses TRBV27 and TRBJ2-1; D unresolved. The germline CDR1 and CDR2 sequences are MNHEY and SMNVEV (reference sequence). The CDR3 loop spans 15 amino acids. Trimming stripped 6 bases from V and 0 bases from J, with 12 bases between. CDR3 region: CASSVHGGSYNEQFF. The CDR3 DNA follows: TGTGCCAGCAGCGTCCATGGTGGCTCCTACAATGAGCAGTTCTTC.

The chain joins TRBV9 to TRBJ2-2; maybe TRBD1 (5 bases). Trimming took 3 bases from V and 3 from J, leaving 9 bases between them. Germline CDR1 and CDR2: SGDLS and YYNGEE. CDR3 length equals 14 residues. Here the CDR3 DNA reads TGTGCCAGCAGCGAAGGACAACACACCGGGGAGCTGTTTTTT. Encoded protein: CASSEGQHTGELFF.

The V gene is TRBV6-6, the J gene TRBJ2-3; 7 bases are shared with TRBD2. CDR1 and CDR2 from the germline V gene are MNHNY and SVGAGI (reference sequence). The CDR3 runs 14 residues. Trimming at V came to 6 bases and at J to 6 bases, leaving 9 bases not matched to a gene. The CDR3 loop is CASSPRGGLDTQYF. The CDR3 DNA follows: TGTGCCAGCAGCCCTCGGGGAGGGCTCGATACGCAGTATTTT.

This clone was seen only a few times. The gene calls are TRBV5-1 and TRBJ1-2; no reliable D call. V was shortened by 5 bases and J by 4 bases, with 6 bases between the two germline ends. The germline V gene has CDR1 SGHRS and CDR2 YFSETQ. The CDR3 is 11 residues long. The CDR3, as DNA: TGCGCCAGCAGAGGTATCTATGGCTACACCTTC. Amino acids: CASRGIYGYTF.

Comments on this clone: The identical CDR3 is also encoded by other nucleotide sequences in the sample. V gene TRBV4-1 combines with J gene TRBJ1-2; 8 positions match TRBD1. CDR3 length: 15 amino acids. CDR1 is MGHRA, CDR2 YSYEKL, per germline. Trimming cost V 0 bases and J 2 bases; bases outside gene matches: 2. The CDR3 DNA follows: TGCGCCAGCAGCCAAGAGGCAGGGGGCAACTATGGCTACACCTTC. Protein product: CASSQEAGGNYGYTF.

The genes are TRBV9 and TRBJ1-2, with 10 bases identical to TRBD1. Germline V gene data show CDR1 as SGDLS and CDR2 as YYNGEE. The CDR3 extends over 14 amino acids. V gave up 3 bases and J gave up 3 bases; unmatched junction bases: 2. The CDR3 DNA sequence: TGTGCCAGCAGCGGACAGGGGGCGGACTATGGCTACACCTTC. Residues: CASSGQGADYGYTF.

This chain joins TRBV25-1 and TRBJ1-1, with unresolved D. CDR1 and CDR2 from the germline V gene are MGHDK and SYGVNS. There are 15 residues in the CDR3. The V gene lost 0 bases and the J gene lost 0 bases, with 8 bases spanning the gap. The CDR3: CASSEYGNLNTEAFF. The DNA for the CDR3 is TGTGCCAGCAGTGAATACGGCAATTTGAACACTGAAGCTTTCTTT.

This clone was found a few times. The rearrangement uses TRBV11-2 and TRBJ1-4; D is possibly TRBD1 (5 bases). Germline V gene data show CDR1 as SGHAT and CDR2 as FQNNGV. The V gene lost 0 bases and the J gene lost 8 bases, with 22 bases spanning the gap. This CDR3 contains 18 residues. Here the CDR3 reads CASSLDLWGAGYNEKLFF. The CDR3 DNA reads TGTGCCAGCAGCTTAGATCTTTGGGGCGCAGGGTATAACGAAAAACTGTTTTTT.

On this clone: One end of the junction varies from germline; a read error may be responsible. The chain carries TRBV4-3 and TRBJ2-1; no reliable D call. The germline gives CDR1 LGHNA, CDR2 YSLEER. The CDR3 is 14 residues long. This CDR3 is CASSEESSYNEQFF. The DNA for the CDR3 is TGCGCCAGCAGCGAAGAAAGCTCCTACAATGAGCAGTTCTTC.

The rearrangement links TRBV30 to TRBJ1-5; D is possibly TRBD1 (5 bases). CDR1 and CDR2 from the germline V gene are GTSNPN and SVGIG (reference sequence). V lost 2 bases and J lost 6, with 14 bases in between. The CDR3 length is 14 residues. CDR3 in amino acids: CAWSLLEGSQPQHF. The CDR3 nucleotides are TGTGCCTGGAGTCTCCTAGAGGGGTCTCAGCCCCAGCATTTT.

The CDR3 sequence is CASSVASGATDTQYF. As DNA, the CDR3 is TGTGCCAGCAGCGTAGCTAGCGGGGCCACAGATACGCAGTATTTT. The chain links TRBV9 to TRBJ2-3, with 9 nucleotides matching TRBD2. The CDR3 spans 15 residues. Germline CDR1 and CDR2: SGDLS and YYNGEE. J gave up 2 bases and V 0 bases, and 1 base lay outside the gene matches.

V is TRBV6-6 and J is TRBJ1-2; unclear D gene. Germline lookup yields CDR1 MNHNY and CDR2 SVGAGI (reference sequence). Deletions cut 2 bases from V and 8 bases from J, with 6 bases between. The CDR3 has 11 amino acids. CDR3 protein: CASSYQGGYTF. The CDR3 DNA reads TGTGCCAGCAGTTACCAAGGGGGCTACACCTTC.

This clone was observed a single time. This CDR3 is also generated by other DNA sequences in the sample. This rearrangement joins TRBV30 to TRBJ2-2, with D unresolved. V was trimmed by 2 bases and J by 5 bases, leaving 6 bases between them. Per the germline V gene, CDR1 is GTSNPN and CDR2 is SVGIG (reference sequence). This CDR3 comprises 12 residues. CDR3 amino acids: CAWSQGTGELFF. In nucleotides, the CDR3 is TGTGCCTGGAGTCAAGGAACCGGGGAGCTGTTTTTT.

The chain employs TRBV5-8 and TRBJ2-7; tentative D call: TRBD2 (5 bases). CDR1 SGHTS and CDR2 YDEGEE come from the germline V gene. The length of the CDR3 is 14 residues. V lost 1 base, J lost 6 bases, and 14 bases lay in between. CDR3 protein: CASSLSGGRAEQYF. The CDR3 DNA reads TGTGCCAGCAGCTTGTCGGGCGGGCGGGCCGAGCAGTACTTC.

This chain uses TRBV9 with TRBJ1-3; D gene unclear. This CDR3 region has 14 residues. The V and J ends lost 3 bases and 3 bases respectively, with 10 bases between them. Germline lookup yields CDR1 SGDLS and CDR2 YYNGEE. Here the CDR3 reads CASSDSGFGNTIYF. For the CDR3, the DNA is TGTGCCAGCAGCGATTCGGGGTTTGGAAACACCATATATTTT.

CDR3 in amino acids: CASITSGDYEQYF. The CDR3 coding sequence is TGTGCCAGCATTACTAGCGGAGACTACGAGCAGTACTTC. The genes are TRBV6-1 and TRBJ2-7; 8 positions agree with TRBD2. V was pared by 7 bases and J by 3 bases, with 5 bases of the junction left unmatched. The CDR3 loop spans 13 amino acids. Germline V gives CDR1 MNHNS, CDR2 SASEGT.